Given below is one TCR beta chain in context. This CDR3 contains 14 residues. The germline gives CDR1 LNHDA, CDR2 SQIVND (reference sequence). The V end lost 5 bases, the J end lost 1 base, and 12 bases lay between the germline ends. The data originate from a study of beta chain features in type 1 diabetes. The isolated RNA, all of it, was reverse transcribed, so expressed TCRB transcripts were what got sequenced. Libraries were prepared by immunoSEQ multiplex PCR; TCRdb keeps only in-frame clonotypes and omits some of them. Among about 900,000 clones listed, roughly 17% were seen once. Sequenced: naive CD4+ T cells from blood. The receptor was derived from a woman aged 18-29 years in good health. The chain joins TRBV19 to TRBJ2-7; D gene uncertain. Written as DNA, the CDR3 is TGTGCCAGTAGTCTGGGGATTAATTCCTACGAGCAGTACTTC. Protein sequence: CASSLGINSYEQYF. The full variable domain, rest sourced from reference TRBV19 and TRBJ2-7, is DGGITQSPKYLFRKEGQNVTLSCEQNLNHDAMYWYRQDPGQGLRLIYYSQIVNDFQKGDIAEGYSVSREKKESFPLTVTSAQKNPTAFYLCASSLGINSYEQYFGPGTRLTVT.